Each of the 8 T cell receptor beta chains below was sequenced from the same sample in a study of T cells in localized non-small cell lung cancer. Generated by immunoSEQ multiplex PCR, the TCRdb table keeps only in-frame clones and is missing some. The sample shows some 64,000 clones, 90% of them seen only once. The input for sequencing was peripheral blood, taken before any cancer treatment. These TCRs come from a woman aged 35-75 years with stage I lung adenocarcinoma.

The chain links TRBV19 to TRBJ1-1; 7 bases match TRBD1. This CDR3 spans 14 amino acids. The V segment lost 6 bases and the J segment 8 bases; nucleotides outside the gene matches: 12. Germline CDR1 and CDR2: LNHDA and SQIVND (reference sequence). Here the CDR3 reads CASRSTGVRVEAFF. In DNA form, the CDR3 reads TGTGCCAGTAGGTCCACAGGGGTTCGAGTCGAAGCTTTCTTT.

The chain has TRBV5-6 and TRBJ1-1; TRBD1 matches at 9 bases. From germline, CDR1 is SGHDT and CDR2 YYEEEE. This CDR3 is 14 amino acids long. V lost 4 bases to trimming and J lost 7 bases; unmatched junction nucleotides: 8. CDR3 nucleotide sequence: TGTGCCAGCAGCCCGGGACAGGGCGCGAGTGAAGCTTTCTTT. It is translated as CASSPGQGASEAFF.

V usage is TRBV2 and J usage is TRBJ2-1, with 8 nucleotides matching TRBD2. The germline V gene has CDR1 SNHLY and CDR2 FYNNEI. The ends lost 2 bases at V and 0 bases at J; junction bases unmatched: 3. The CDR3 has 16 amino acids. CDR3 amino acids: CASSERRGGSYNEQFF. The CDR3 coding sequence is TGTGCCAGCAGTGAACGTCGGGGGGGCTCCTACAATGAGCAGTTCTTC.

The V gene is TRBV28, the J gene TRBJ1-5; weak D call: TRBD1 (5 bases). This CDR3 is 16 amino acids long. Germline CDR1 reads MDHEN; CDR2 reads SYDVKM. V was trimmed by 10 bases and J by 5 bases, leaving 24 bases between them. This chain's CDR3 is CATSKGVRGVDQPQHF. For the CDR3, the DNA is TGTGCCACATCTAAAGGGGTACGGGGAGTGGATCAGCCCCAGCATTTT. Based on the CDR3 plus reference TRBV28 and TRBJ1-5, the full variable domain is DVKVTQSSRYLVKRTGEKVFLECVQDMDHENMFWYRQDPGLGLRLIYFSYDVKMKEKGDIPEGYSVSREKKERFSLILESASTNQTSMYLCATSKGVRGVDQPQHFGDGTRLSIL.

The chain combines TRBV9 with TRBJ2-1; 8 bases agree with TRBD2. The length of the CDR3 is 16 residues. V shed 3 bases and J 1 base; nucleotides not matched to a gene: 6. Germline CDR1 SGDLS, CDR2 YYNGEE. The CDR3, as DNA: TGTGCCAGCAGCGGGTTAGCGGGGCAATCCTACAATGAGCAGTTCTTC. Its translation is CASSGLAGQSYNEQFF.

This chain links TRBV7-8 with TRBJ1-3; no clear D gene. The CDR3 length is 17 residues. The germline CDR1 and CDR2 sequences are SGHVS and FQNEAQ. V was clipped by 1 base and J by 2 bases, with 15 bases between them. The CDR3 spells CASSLVREVLAGNTIYF. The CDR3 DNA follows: TGTGCCAGCAGCTTAGTCCGAGAGGTCCTGGCTGGAAACACCATATATTTT.

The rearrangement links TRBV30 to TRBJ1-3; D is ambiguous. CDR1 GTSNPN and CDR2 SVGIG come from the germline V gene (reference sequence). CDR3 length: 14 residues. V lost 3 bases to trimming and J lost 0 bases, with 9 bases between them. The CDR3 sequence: CAWRSRFSGNTIYF. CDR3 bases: TGTGCCTGGAGGTCTAGATTCTCTGGAAACACCATATATTTT.

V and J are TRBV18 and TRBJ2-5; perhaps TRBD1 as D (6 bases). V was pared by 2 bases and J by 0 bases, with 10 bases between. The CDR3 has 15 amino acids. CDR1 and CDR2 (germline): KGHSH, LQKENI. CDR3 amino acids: CASSPRTAYQETQYF. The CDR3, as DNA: TGTGCCAGCTCACCAAGGACAGCTTACCAAGAGACCCAGTACTTC.